What follows describes a single T cell receptor beta chain. Its antigen is undetermined. CDR1 and CDR2 from the germline V gene are LGHNA and YNFKEQ. CDR3 length: 13 residues. V shed 4 bases and J 7 bases; nucleotides not matched to a gene: 3. The source of the sample is a study of T cell responses to AZD1222 COVID-19 vaccine. General study points: Clonal diversity may have been underestimated, and the donors were mostly white British, with more females than males. Baseline testing showed seropositivity in only six AZD1222 recipients. Receipt of two AZD1222 doses was followed by a rise in Spike-specific TCR breadth and depth.

Method: immunoSEQ multiplex PCR; TCRdb's copy keeps in-frame clones and lacks some. The sample contains some 120,000 clones, around 90% of which appear only once. The sample here was peripheral blood, taken on day 0 of AZD1222 vaccination. This chain links TRBV4-2 with TRBJ2-1; 8 bases agree with TRBD2. The TCR sequence derives from an adult in good health. The DNA for the CDR3 is TGTGCCAGCAGCCTATCTAGCGGGAATGAGCAGTTCTTC. As protein: CASSLSSGNEQFF.